Detailed here is one TCR beta chain. Random hexamers were used to reverse transcribe an amount of about 0.45 to 1 ug RNA. TCR beta CDR3 was amplified by immunoSEQ multiplex PCR. This amplification extended across 54 Vbeta and 13 Jbeta segments. TCRdb re-analysed the immunoSEQ multiplex PCR reads in MiXCR, keeping a single row per CDR3 protein. This sample has about 180,000 distinct CDR3 sequences, with roughly 94% found just once. The data stem from a study of CD8 T cells in Susac syndrome. About the research overall: At the time their blood was drawn, patients with Susac syndrome were either therapy-naive, on corticosteroids (with some of them also receiving intravenous immunoglobulin), or on intravenous immunoglobulin alone.

Germline assignment: CDR1 MDHEN and CDR2 SYDVKM. The ends lost 6 bases at V and 10 bases at J; junction bases unmatched: 6. This CDR3 is built from 14 residues. Input material: CD4+ T cells from PBMCs. V is TRBV28 and J is TRBJ2-1; 13 bases align to TRBD2. This receptor was identified in a human donor with Susac syndrome. CDR3 residues: CASRLAGGLGEQFF. The CDR3 DNA follows: TGTGCCAGCAGACTAGCGGGAGGGCTCGGGGAGCAGTTCTTC.